A selection of T cell receptor beta chains follows, all from one sample in a study of T cells after yellow fever vaccination. TCRdb ran MiXCR on the 5' RACE reads and lists one entry per CDR3 protein. The sample consists of about 30,000 distinct CDR3 sequences, approximately 4.7% of them appearing once. This sample comprised CD8+ T cells sorted from PBMCs, obtained 5 days after the yellow fever booster vaccination. Receptors were obtained from a man younger than 40 who received the YFV17D yellow fever vaccine. Each CDR3 is given with its conserved first and last residue. A D gene is named only where the DNA matches it firmly.

>TRBJ2-3|TRBV5-6|-
CASSPVEGYTDTQYF
>TRBJ2-5|TRBV28|TRBD2
CASGGLTVTGPQYF
>TRBJ2-4|TRBV30|TRBD1
CAWSPDRAKNIQYF
>TRBJ2-7|TRBV4-1|-
CASSQGERYEQYF
>TRBJ2-7|TRBV9|-
CASSLDSSAYEQYF
>TRBJ2-1|TRBV7-2|-
CASSFGTGSYNEQFF
>TRBJ2-2|TRBV5-6|TRBD1
CASSYVPGQGPGELFF
>TRBJ2-7|TRBV9|-
CASSPQGWDEQYF
>TRBJ2-1|TRBV11-2|-
CASSLGYEQFF
>TRBJ1-2|TRBV30|TRBD1
CAWSNTGAGYTF
>TRBJ1-2|TRBV20-1|TRBD1
CSARRDRDNYGYTF
>TRBJ2-5|TRBV12-3/TRBV12-4|-
CASSTGGTTQYF
>TRBJ2-1|TRBV7-9|TRBD2
CASSSPSGLAGALSYNEQFF
>TRBJ2-5|TRBV4-2|TRBD2
CASSQDRDSGSSETQYF
>TRBJ2-1|TRBV7-8|TRBD2
CASSLEGLALNEQFF
>TRBJ2-3|TRBV6-5|-
CASSTADTQYF
>TRBJ2-5|TRBV28|TRBD2
CASSSVLADQETQYF
>TRBJ2-3|TRBV12-3/TRBV12-4|-
CASRSTDTQYF
>TRBJ2-7|TRBV7-2|TRBD2
CASSPGLAGYEQYF
>TRBJ2-3|TRBV29-1|TRBD2
CSVEGWREGADTQYF
>TRBJ2-5|TRBV5-1|TRBD2
CASSSRTSGDQEVQYF
>TRBJ2-7|TRBV11-1|-
CASSLGLTYEQYF
>TRBJ2-1|TRBV29-1|-
CSVDSGTDSNEQFF
>TRBJ1-2|TRBV19|-
CASSMSGEISNYGYTF
>TRBJ2-5|TRBV3-1|TRBD2
CAFCSGTSVGTPTEETQYF
>TRBJ2-5|TRBV7-2|TRBD2
CASSLGLVLETQYF
>TRBJ1-2|TRBV27|-
CASSEGYGYTF
>TRBJ1-4|TRBV7-9|TRBD1
CASSGPGQGVWNEKLFF
>TRBJ2-1|TRBV5-1|TRBD2
CASSLSGTSKNNEQFF
>TRBJ2-3|TRBV6-2/TRBV6-3|-
CASSPPDYMTTDTQYF
>TRBJ2-3|TRBV7-6|-
CASSSSGFGTQYF
>TRBJ1-1|TRBV25-1|-
CASIGVTEAFF
>TRBJ2-3|TRBV12-3/TRBV12-4|-
CASSIGTDTQYF
>TRBJ2-5|TRBV6-5|-
CASSYQGLGTQYF
>TRBJ2-7|TRBV7-2|-
CASTEGYHEQYF
>TRBJ2-5|TRBV12-2|-
CASRLKRTGVEETQYF
>TRBJ2-1|TRBV2|-
CASSEGMGLDDEQFF
>TRBJ2-3|TRBV7-2|-
CASSLVRSDTQYF
>TRBJ1-5|TRBV20-1|TRBD1
CSATKDRGLGQPQHF
>TRBJ2-1|TRBV5-6|TRBD1
CASSLAVGTGYNEQFF
>TRBJ1-3|TRBV12-3/TRBV12-4|TRBD1
CASVPMDREPGNTIYF
>TRBJ2-1|TRBV10-2|TRBD2
CASSLRAGEGRFF
>TRBJ1-1|TRBV7-2|-
CASSFFPTANTEAFF
>TRBJ2-5|TRBV20-1|TRBD2
CSARPGTSGIRGNETQYF
>TRBJ2-2|TRBV12-3/TRBV12-4|-
CASSQDYGELFF
>TRBJ1-5|TRBV19|TRBD1
CASSGQTGDSNQPQHF
>TRBJ2-1|TRBV18|-
CASSPENGNEQFF
>TRBJ2-2|TRBV4-3|-
CASSQEQGPTGELFF
>TRBJ2-7|TRBV28|-
CASSSYMNATVEQYF
>TRBJ1-1|TRBV30|-
CACYGMNTEAFF
>TRBJ2-3|TRBV7-9|TRBD1
CASSPGVGTGSDTQYF
>TRBJ1-1|TRBV29-1|-
CSVDWGGTEAFF